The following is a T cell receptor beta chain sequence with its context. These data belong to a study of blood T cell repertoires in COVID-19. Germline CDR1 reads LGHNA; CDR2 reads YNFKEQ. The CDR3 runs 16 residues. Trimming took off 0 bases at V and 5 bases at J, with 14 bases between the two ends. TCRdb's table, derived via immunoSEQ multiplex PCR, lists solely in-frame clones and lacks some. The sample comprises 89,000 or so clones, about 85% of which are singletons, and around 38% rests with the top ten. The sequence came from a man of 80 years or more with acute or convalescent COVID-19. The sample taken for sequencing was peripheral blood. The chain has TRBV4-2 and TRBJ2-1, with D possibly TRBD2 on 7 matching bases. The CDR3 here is CASSQDGLGGNNEQFF. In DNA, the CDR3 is TGTGCCAGCAGCCAAGATGGACTAGGGGGGAACAATGAGCAGTTCTTC.